The rows below give T cell receptor beta chains drawn from one sample of a study of blood T cells in healthy people across ages. TCRdb processed the 5' RACE reads anew with MiXCR; each CDR3 protein has one entry. The data hold 380,000 or so distinct CDR3 sequences, with roughly half observed a single time. The sequencing input was blood. These TCRs come from a man between 60 and 75 years old in good health. CDR3s include the opening cysteine and the closing phenylalanine or tryptophan.

TRBJ2-7,TRBV20-1,CSAPEVRGTLYEQYF
TRBJ2-5,TRBV29-1,CSSPGGHGETQYF
TRBJ2-1,TRBV2,CATTIGLAMSNEQFF
TRBJ2-1,TRBV20-1,CSASGGPSSYNEQFF
TRBJ2-1,TRBV20-1,CSARGGFRGNEQFF
TRBJ2-5,TRBV5-6,CASSLDFGRGAETQYF
TRBJ2-7,TRBV7-9,CASSSRRVSGRTYEQYF
-,TRBV4-1,CASSQGKGGAKNIQYF
TRBJ2-1,TRBV7-2,CASSPPGGGKFF
TRBJ1-6,TRBV15,CATSTLTGQSSPLHF
TRBJ2-1,TRBV20-1,CSARASSNHEQFF
TRBJ2-5,TRBV4-2,CASRPPTSGTEQYF
TRBJ2-1,TRBV20-1,CSAKELSSYNEQFF
-,TRBV28,CASSRPGQQETQYF
TRBJ2-7,TRBV6-1,CASSEVGDPSCEQYF
TRBJ2-1,TRBV28,CASTTPPGGVETQFF
TRBJ2-6,TRBV5-1,CASGPPSGANVLTF
TRBJ2-7,TRBV18,CASSPFPSGTTYEQYF
TRBJ2-7,TRBV20-1,CSARDPLAALYEQYF
TRBJ1-2,TRBV20-1,CSARRESLGYGYTF
TRBJ2-7,TRBV6-5,CASSRTGTPNQYF
TRBJ2-1,TRBV7-2,CASSLADRGRSGYNEQFF
TRBJ1-6,TRBV5-6,CASSRWDRDNSPLHF
TRBJ2-3,TRBV7-2,CASSFGLTDTQYF
TRBJ2-6,TRBV15,CATAPRRGANVLTF
TRBJ2-7,TRBV4-3,CASSQPGQVYEQYF
TRBJ2-7,TRBV15,CATSREVGRRYF
TRBJ2-5,TRBV12-5,CASGSTGTETQYF
-,TRBV14,CASSQIPDGIYEQYF
TRBJ2-7,TRBV10-3,CAISDGSTYEQYF
TRBJ2-3,TRBV21-1,CASGPKRQGTDTQYF
TRBJ1-5,TRBV27,CASSSGQGVINQPQHF
TRBJ2-1,TRBV13,CASSVRLGDEQFF
TRBJ1-1,TRBV12-3/TRBV12-4,CASSLTGLGAEAFF
TRBJ2-5,TRBV6-6,CASSYELEGGQTQYF
TRBJ2-5,TRBV28,CASSPATGGKETQYF
TRBJ2-1,TRBV6-2/TRBV6-3,CASSYSILAAESSYNEQFF
TRBJ2-1,TRBV29-1,CSGSTTSGGVEQFF
TRBJ2-1,TRBV5-1,CASSSNSEGEQFF
-,TRBV18,CASSPIRDRGIQETQFF
TRBJ2-7,TRBV12-3/TRBV12-4,CASSSVGTSVSYEQYF
TRBJ2-7,TRBV5-1,CASSLELAGVDEQYF
TRBJ2-1,TRBV5-1,CASSPAGLAGEYEQFF
TRBJ2-1,TRBV19,CASSIARVDEQFF
TRBJ2-6,TRBV21-1,CASILRAPLWGRGSGANVLTF
TRBJ1-2,TRBV7-9,CASSLGSGINYGYTF
TRBJ2-3,TRBV20-1,CSAESRPDTQYF
TRBJ1-1,TRBV9,CASSAIAEGTEAFF
TRBJ2-4,TRBV30,CAWSVHQENIQYF
TRBJ2-5,TRBV28,CASSLRGRYQETQYF
TRBJ2-1,TRBV14,CASTPGDGYNEQFF
TRBJ1-2,TRBV25-1,CASRPPGAGGNGYTF
TRBJ1-6,TRBV7-2,CASSVSGDSPLHF
TRBJ2-5,TRBV2,CASTATSGRGQETQYF
TRBJ2-1,TRBV20-1,CSGGSTGNEQFF